Listed below are T cell receptor beta chains from one sample, sequenced in a study of OX40 agonist ivuxolimab in advanced cancers. Repertoires were generated with immunoSEQ multiplex PCR, while TCRdb's copy carries only in-frame clones and drops some. The repertoire holds about 20,000 clones, with 85% to 90% as singletons. Sequenced material: CD4+ or CD8+ T cells sorted from blood, taken in a trial of the OX40 agonist ivuxolimab. Receptors were obtained from an adult with an advanced solid tumor such as melanoma, head and neck, liver or kidney cancer. Each CDR3 is given with its conserved first and last residue. A D gene is named only where the DNA matches it firmly. Clone size is given for some rows only: seen once, a few or many times, or a class if the clone is expanded.

cdr3_aa	cdr3_nt	j_call	clone_size	v_call	d_call
CASSLEASGGPSYNEQFF	TGTGCCAGCAGCTTAGAGGCTAGCGGGGGCCCTTCCTACAATGAGCAGTTCTTC	TRBJ2-1	-	TRBV11-3	TRBD2
CASSLTEDSPGGYTF	TGTGCCAGCAGCTTAACGGAGGACAGTCCGGGTGGCTACACCTTC	TRBJ1-2	-	TRBV7-9	-
CASSLGTSGGSGNTIYF	TGTGCCAGCAGCCTAGGGACATCGGGAGGATCTGGAAACACCATATATTTT	TRBJ1-3	-	TRBV11-2	-
CASSFVPTSGRVNEQFF	TGTGCCAGCAGCTTTGTCCCGACTAGCGGGAGGGTCAATGAGCAGTTCTTC	TRBJ2-1	-	TRBV12-1	-
CASSVGEGYTF	TGTGCCAGCAGCGTAGGTGAAGGCTACACCTTC	TRBJ1-2	-	TRBV9	-
CVYGTGKDQWTGTQYF	TGTGTATACGGGACAGGGAAAGATCAGTGGACAGGTACGCAGTATTTT	TRBJ2-3	-	TRBV6-4	TRBD1
CASSPWRGELFF	TGTGCCAGCAGTCCCTGGAGGGGGGAGCTGTTTTTT	TRBJ2-2	-	TRBV27	-
CASSPDVGEKLFF	TGTGCCAGCAGTCCCGATGTGGGTGAAAAACTGTTTTTT	TRBJ1-4	-	TRBV28	-
CSVTTGGNYGYTF	TGCAGCGTAACGACAGGGGGCAACTATGGCTACACCTTC	TRBJ1-2	-	TRBV29-1	TRBD1
CASSIEGGASYEQYF	TGTGCCAGTAGTATAGAAGGGGGAGCCTCCTACGAGCAGTACTTC	TRBJ2-7	-	TRBV19	-
CASSLGLAGGPETQYF	TGTGCCAGCAGTTTAGGGTTAGCGGGAGGGCCGGAGACCCAGTACTTC	TRBJ2-5	-	TRBV28	TRBD2
CASSWGQELTF	TGTGCCAGCAGCTGGGGACAGGAACTCACCTTC	TRBJ1-2	-	TRBV7-6	TRBD1
CASSLDLAEKAFF	TGTGCCAGCAGCTTAGATCTGGCAGAAAAAGCTTTCTTT	TRBJ1-1	few	TRBV11-1	-
CASMDRGNGNTIYF	TGCGCCAGCATGGACAGGGGGAATGGAAACACCATATATTTT	TRBJ1-3	-	TRBV4-1	TRBD1
CASSKLLDNPNPYEQYF	TGTGCCAGCAGCAAACTCCTGGACAATCCAAACCCATACGAGCAGTACTTC	TRBJ2-7	medium-sized	TRBV14	-
CASRTGSSGANVLTF	TGTGCCAGCCGAACCGGTTCCTCTGGGGCCAACGTCCTGACTTTC	TRBJ2-6	few	TRBV9	-
CASSLNRGLSDTEAFF	TGTGCCAGCAGTTTAAATAGGGGGCTGTCGGACACTGAAGCTTTCTTT	TRBJ1-1	-	TRBV27	TRBD1
CASSLIGAFYF	TGTGCCAGCAGCTTGATAGGAGCGTTCTACTTC	TRBJ2-7	-	TRBV7-2	-
CSAPVGTEAFF	TGCAGTGCTCCGGTGGGCACTGAAGCTTTCTTT	TRBJ1-1	-	TRBV20-1	-
CASSPRGGSTNEKLFF	TGTGCCAGCAGCCCCAGGGGGGGGTCAACTAATGAAAAACTGTTTTTT	TRBJ1-4	-	TRBV7-9	TRBD1
CALSDGAAYEQYF	TGTGCCTTATCAGACGGGGCTGCCTACGAGCAGTACTTC	TRBJ2-7	once	TRBV30	-
CASSLRLAGATTDTQYF	TGCGCCAGCAGCCTTCGACTAGCGGGGGCGACCACAGATACGCAGTATTTT	TRBJ2-3	-	TRBV4-1	TRBD2
CASSPRPRWGFYTDTQYF	TGTGCCAGCAGTCCTCGACCCCGGTGGGGCTTTTACACAGATACGCAGTATTTT	TRBJ2-3	once	TRBV27	-
CASSGDSEKLFF	TGTGCCAGCAGTGGGGACAGTGAAAAACTGTTTTTT	TRBJ1-4	once	TRBV28	TRBD1
CASSFREYYEQYF	TGTGCCAGCAGCTTTCGGGAGTATTACGAGCAGTACTTC	TRBJ2-7	-	TRBV7-2	-
CASSPFGAPAKNIQYF	TGTGCCAGCAGTCCTTTCGGGGCACCAGCCAAAAACATTCAGTACTTC	TRBJ2-4	-	TRBV9	-
CASSSGGDGQEQFF	TGTGCCAGCAGCAGTGGCGGGGACGGCCAGGAGCAGTTCTTC	TRBJ2-1	-	TRBV4-2	-
CASSLGAGDTGELFF	TGTGCCAGCAGTTTGGGGGCAGGGGACACCGGGGAGCTGTTTTTT	TRBJ2-2	-	TRBV28	-
CASSQSGLAGAHPYNEQFF	TGTGCCAGCAGCCAATCTGGACTAGCGGGGGCCCACCCCTACAATGAGCAGTTCTTC	TRBJ2-1	-	TRBV13	TRBD2
CAISEPPGRPNTGELFF	TGTGCCATCAGTGAACCGCCGGGACGGCCGAACACCGGGGAGCTGTTTTTT	TRBJ2-2	-	TRBV10-3	-
CASSLGGNPHF	TGTGCCAGCAGCTTAGGGGGGAACCCTCACTTC	TRBJ2-7	-	TRBV11-2	-
CASSFLAGVSNEQFF	TGTGCCAGCAGTTTTCTAGCGGGAGTTTCCAATGAGCAGTTCTTC	TRBJ2-1	once	TRBV28	TRBD2
CAHLVTDTQYF	TGTGCCCACCTGGTGACAGATACGCAGTATTTT	TRBJ2-3	-	TRBV30	-
CASSPQGNEQYF	TGTGCCAGCTCACCACAGGGGAACGAGCAGTACTTC	TRBJ2-7	-	TRBV18	-
CASSHRAYGYTF	TGCGCCAGCAGCCATCGGGCCTATGGCTACACCTTC	TRBJ1-2	-	TRBV4-1	-
CASSLERKETQYF	TGTGCCAGCAGCTTAGAGAGGAAAGAGACCCAGTACTTC	TRBJ2-5	-	TRBV7-9	-
CASSSIIARDTNTGELFF	TGTGCCAGCAGCTCAATTATCGCCCGGGACACGAACACCGGGGAGCTGTTTTTT	TRBJ2-2	-	TRBV7-9	-
CASSLEGAGYEQYF	TGTGCCAGCAGCTTGGAGGGGGCGGGCTACGAGCAGTACTTC	TRBJ2-7	-	TRBV5-6	TRBD1
CASSEIVDRAYYGYTF	TGTGCCAGCAGTGAAATAGTGGACAGGGCATACTATGGCTACACCTTC	TRBJ1-2	few	TRBV6-1	TRBD1
CASSYPQGAWGYTF	TGCGCCAGCAGCTACCCCCAGGGGGCTTGGGGCTACACCTTC	TRBJ1-2	once	TRBV4-1	TRBD1
CASSLGLAGQETQYF	TGCGCCAGCAGCTTGGGACTAGCGGGGCAAGAGACCCAGTACTTC	TRBJ2-5	-	TRBV5-1	TRBD2
CSPRQGAGETQYF	TGCAGCCCAAGACAGGGGGCTGGAGAGACCCAGTACTTC	TRBJ2-5	-	TRBV29-1	TRBD1
CASSFSKYNEQFF	TGTGCTAGCAGCTTTTCAAAATACAATGAGCAGTTCTTC	TRBJ2-1	few	TRBV7-7	-
CSVESGRTGELFF	TGCAGCGTTGAATCTGGAAGGACCGGGGAGCTGTTTTTT	TRBJ2-2	-	TRBV29-1	-
CASSLMPPRTPLHF	TGTGCCAGCAGCTTGATGCCCCCTCGGACACCCCTCCACTTT	TRBJ1-6	-	TRBV11-2	-
CASSEPRQGADYGYTF	TGTGCCAGCAGCGAACCTAGACAGGGGGCCGACTATGGCTACACCTTC	TRBJ1-2	-	TRBV9	TRBD1
CASSLNTEAFF	TGTGCCAGCTCGCTAAACACTGAAGCTTTCTTT	TRBJ1-1	-	TRBV18	-
CASSQEGAGQPQHF	TGCGCCAGCAGCCAAGAGGGGGCAGGTCAGCCCCAGCATTTT	TRBJ1-5	-	TRBV4-1	-
CATPRTSAYNEQFF	TGTGCCACTCCGAGGACTAGCGCCTACAATGAGCAGTTCTTC	TRBJ2-1	once	TRBV2	TRBD2
CATSRGPTGYSYEQYF	TGTGCCACCAGCAGAGGCCCAACAGGGTATTCCTACGAGCAGTACTTC	TRBJ2-7	-	TRBV15	-